This T cell receptor beta chain derives from a study of OX40 agonist ivuxolimab in advanced cancers. General study points: Antigens targeted by the expanded peripheral T cells were not determined. Within 6 weeks, CD4+ and CD8+ blood T cells expanded clonally at 0.1 to 3.0 mg/kg.

The study sampled blood at baseline, cycle 4 day 1, and cycle 7 day 1. With regard to this clone: Its matching antigen is unknown.

TCRdb keeps only in-frame clones here, not all; method: immunoSEQ multiplex PCR. The sample lists about 33,000 clones, 88% occurring once. Trimming removed 2 bases at V and 3 bases at J, with 16 bases between. The CDR3 consists of 16 residues. The germline V gene encodes CDR1 LGHNA and CDR2 YNFKEQ. The sample was CD4+ or CD8+ T cells sorted from blood, taken in a trial of the OX40 agonist ivuxolimab. This receptor was taken from an adult with an advanced solid tumor such as melanoma, head and neck, liver or kidney cancer. The genes are TRBV4-2 and TRBJ1-2; D is undetermined. In nucleotides, the CDR3 is TGTGCCAGCAGCCAATCGAACCCCGTTATCTACTATGGCTACACCTTC. Translated: CASSQSNPVIYYGYTF.